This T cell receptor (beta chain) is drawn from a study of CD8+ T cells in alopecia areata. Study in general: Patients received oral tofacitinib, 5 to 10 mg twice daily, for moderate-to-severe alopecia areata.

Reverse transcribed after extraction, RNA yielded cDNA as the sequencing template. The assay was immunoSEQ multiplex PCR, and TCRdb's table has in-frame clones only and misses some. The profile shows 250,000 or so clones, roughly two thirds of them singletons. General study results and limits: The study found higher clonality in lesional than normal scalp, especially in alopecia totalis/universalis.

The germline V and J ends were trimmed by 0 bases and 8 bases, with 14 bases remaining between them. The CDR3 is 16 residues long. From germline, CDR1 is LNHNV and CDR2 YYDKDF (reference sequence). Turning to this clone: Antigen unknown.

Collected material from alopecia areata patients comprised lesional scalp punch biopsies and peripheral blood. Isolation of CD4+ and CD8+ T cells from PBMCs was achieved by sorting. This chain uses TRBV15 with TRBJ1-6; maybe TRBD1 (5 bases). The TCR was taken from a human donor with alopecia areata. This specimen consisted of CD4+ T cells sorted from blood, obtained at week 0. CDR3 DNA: TGTGCCACCAGCAGAGATCTGGGGGTCCATGATTCACCCCTCCACTTT. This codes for CATSRDLGVHDSPLHF.